A single sample is the source of the 4 T cell receptor beta chains below, sequenced in a study of T-cell reconstitution after alpha-beta-depleted transplantation in children. Construction of the TCRbeta library involved unique molecular identifiers. Each CDR3 protein is one row after TCRdb ran MiXCR on the PCR reads. The table shows over 400,000 distinct CDR3 sequences, with 43% occurring only once. The sequencing used PBMCs, collected before TCRalphabeta/CD19-depleted stem cell transplant. The receptor set was obtained from a girl aged 2 to 10 with aplastic anemia, due to receive a stem cell transplant.

The rearrangement uses TRBV6-6 and TRBJ1-1, with D hard to call. Looked up from germline, CDR1 is MNHNY and CDR2 is SVGAGI (reference sequence). This CDR3 is built from 13 residues. V shed 1 base and J shed 7 bases, with 10 bases lying between them. The CDR3 loop reads CASSYFTEGEAFF. CDR3 nucleotides: TGTGCCAGCAGTTACTTTACTGAAGGTGAAGCTTTCTTT.

The rearrangement joins TRBV4-2 to TRBJ1-5; TRBD1 might be the D (5 bases). Germline V CDR1 and CDR2: LGHNA, YNFKEQ. V was pared by 0 bases and J by 7 bases, with 22 bases between. CDR3 length: 18 residues. CDR3 DNA: TGTGCCAGCAGCCAAGATGGCGTGGGGGGGAACGGCGGACAGCCCCAGCATTTT. Translating it yields CASSQDGVGGNGGQPQHF.

This clonotype was seen more than once but under ten times. The genes are TRBV28 and TRBJ1-5; a weak D match, TRBD1 (6 bases). CDR1 and CDR2 from the germline V gene are MDHEN and SYDVKM. The V gene lost 7 bases and the J gene lost 5 bases, with 18 bases spanning the gap. The CDR3 runs 15 residues. This chain's CDR3 is CASTALDSGDQPQHF. The CDR3 bases are TGTGCCAGCACCGCACTGGACAGTGGAGATCAGCCCCAGCATTTT. The full variable domain, with the rest looked up from reference TRBV28 and TRBJ1-5, is DVKVTQSSRYLVKRTGEKVFLECVQDMDHENMFWYRQDPGLGLRLIYFSYDVKMKEKGDIPEGYSVSREKKERFSLILESASTNQTSMYLCASTALDSGDQPQHFGDGTRLSIL.

The gene calls are TRBV12-3 or TRBV12-4 and TRBJ2-7, with D perhaps assigned TRBD1 or TRBD2 (5 bases each). This CDR3 is 14 amino acids long. V shed 6 bases and J shed 0 bases, with 12 bases lying between them. The CDR3 nucleotides are TGTGCCAGCAGGGGACGGGGCAGCTCCTACGAGCAGTACTTC. It translates to CASRGRGSSYEQYF.